The clone carrying this T cell receptor beta chain has more than one count but fewer than ten. The sample comes from a study of patients and donors after allogeneic stem cell transplantation. CDR3 length equals 16 residues. In germline, CDR1 is SGHRS, CDR2 YFSETQ. Germline trimming cut 3 bases from V and 4 bases from J; bases unmatched to any gene: 10. MiXCR, applied by TCRdb to the RT-PCR reads, yields one record per CDR3 protein. The sample lists 190,000 or so distinct CDR3 sequences; 35% to 50% were seen once. Sequenced: blood, either unsorted or a sorted T cell fraction (not recorded which). The V call is TRBV5-1, the J call TRBJ2-5; 9 bases map to TRBD2. The TCR was taken from a human donor who was either an allogeneic HSCT recipient or a stem cell or donor lymphocyte infusion donor (not recorded which). It is not recorded whose cells these are; they may come from a transplant donor. CDR3 DNA: TGCGCCAGCAGCTCCCTGTTTGGTAGCGGGAGAGAGACCCAGTACTTC. It specifies CASSSLFGSGRETQYF.